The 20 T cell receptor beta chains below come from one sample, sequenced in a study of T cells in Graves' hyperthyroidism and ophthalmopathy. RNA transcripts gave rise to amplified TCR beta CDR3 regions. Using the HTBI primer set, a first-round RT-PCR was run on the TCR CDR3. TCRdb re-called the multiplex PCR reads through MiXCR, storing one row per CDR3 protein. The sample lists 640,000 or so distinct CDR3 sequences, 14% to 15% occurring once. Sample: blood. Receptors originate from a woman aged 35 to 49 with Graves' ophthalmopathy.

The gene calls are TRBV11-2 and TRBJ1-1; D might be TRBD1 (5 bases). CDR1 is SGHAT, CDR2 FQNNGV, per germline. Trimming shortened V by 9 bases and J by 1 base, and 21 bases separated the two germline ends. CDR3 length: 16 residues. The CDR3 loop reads CARSQGSCRWNTEAFF. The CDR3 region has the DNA TGTGCCAGGAGCCAGGGAAGTTGTCGGTGGAACACTGAAGCTTTCTTT.

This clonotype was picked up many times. CDR3 DNA: TGTGCCAGCAGCCCGTACCGGGAGCTGTTTTTT. Translation gives CASSPYRELFF. This chain uses TRBV12-3 or TRBV12-4 with TRBJ2-2; D remains unclear. Deletions cut 6 bases from V and 9 bases from J, with 8 bases between. The CDR3 contains 11 residues.

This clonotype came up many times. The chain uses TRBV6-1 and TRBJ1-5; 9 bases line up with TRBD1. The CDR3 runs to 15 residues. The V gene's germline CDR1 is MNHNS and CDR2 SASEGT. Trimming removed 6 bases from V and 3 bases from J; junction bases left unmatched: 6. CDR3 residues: CASSLGTGFNQPQHF. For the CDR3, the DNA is TGTGCCAGCAGCCTCGGGACAGGGTTCAATCAGCCCCAGCATTTT.

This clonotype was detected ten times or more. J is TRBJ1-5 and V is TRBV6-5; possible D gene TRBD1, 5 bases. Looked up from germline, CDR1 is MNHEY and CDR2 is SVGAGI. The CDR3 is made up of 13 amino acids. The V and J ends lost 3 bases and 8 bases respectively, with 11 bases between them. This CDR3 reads CASSYSQGKPQHF. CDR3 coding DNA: TGTGCCAGCAGTTATTCCCAGGGTAAGCCCCAGCATTTT.

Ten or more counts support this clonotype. CDR3 residues: CASSMTGVGNTIYF. The CDR3 coding sequence is TGTGCCAGCAGCATGACAGGGGTCGGAAACACCATATATTTT. V is TRBV2 and J is TRBJ1-3; 8 bases match TRBD1. V lost 6 bases, J lost 4 bases, and 5 bases stayed unmatched. The CDR3 length is 14 residues. Germline V gene sequence: CDR1 SNHLY, CDR2 FYNNEI.

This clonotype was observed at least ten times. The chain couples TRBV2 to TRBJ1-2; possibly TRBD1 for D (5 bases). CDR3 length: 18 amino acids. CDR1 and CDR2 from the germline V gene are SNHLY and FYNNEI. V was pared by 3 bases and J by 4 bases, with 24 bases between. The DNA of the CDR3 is TGTGCCAGCAGTGACGGCGGGGCAGGGATATTCGCACGCTATGGCTACACCTTC. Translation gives CASSDGGAGIFARYGYTF.

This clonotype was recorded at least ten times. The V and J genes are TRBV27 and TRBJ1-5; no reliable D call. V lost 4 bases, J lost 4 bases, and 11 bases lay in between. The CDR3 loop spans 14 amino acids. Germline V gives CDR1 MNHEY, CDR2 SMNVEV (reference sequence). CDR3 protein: CASSSKQANQPQHF. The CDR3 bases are TGTGCCAGCAGTTCCAAGCAGGCTAATCAGCCCCAGCATTTT.

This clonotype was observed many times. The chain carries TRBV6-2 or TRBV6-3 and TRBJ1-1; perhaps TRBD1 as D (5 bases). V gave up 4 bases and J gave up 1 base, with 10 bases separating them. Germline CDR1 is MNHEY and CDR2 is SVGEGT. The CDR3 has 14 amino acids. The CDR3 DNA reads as TGTGCCAGCAGTTCCGAGGGGCCGAACACTGAAGCTTTCTTT. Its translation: CASSSEGPNTEAFF.

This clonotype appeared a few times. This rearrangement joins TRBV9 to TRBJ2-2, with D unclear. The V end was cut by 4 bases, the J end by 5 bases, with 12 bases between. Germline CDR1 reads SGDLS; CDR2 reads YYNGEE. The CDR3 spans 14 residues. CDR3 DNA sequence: TGTGCCAGCAGCTTATTAGTGGGGACCGGGGAGCTGTTTTTT. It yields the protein CASSLLVGTGELFF.

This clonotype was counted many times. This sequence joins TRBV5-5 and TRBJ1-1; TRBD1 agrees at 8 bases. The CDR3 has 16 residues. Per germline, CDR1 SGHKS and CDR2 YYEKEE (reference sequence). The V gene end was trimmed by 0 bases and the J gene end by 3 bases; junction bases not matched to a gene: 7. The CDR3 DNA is TGTGCCAGCAGCTTGGGGGGCGGACAGGGATACACTGAAGCTTTCTTT. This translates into CASSLGGGQGYTEAFF.

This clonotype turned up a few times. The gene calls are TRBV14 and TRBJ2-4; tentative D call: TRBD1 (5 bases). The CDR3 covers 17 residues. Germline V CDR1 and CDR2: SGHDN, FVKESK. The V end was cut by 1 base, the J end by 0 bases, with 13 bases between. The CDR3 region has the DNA TGTGCCAGCAGCCAAGCTCCAGCAGGGTTAGCCAAAAACATTCAGTACTTC. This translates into CASSQAPAGLAKNIQYF.

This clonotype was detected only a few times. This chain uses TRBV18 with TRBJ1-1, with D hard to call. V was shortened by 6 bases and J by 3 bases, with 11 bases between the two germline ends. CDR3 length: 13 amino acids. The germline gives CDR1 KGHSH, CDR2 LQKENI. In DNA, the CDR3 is TGTGCCAGCTCCGTTAATCCAGACACTGAAGCTTTCTTT. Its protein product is CASSVNPDTEAFF.

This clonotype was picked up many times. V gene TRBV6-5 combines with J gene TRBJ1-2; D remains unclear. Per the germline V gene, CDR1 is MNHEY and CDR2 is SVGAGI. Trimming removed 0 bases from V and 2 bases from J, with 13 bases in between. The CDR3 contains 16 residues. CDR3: CASSYSTNGRNYGYTF. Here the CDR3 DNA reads TGTGCCAGCAGTTACTCGACAAACGGCAGAAACTATGGCTACACCTTC.

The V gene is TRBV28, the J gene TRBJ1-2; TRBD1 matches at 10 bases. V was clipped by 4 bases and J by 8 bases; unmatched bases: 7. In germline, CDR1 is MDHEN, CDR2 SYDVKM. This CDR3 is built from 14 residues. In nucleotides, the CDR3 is TGTGCCAGCAGTTCGACAGGGGGCAAGGGAGGCTACACCTTC. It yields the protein CASSSTGGKGGYTF.

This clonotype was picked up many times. CDR3 amino acids: CASSLWGQGAINYGYTF. DNA for the CDR3: TGTGCCAGCAGTTTATGGGGTCAGGGGGCGATTAACTATGGCTACACCTTC. The rearrangement uses TRBV28 and TRBJ1-2; 8 bases map to TRBD1. CDR3 length equals 17 residues. Trimming at V came to 0 bases and at J to 1 base, leaving 7 bases not matched to a gene. The germline gives CDR1 MDHEN, CDR2 SYDVKM.

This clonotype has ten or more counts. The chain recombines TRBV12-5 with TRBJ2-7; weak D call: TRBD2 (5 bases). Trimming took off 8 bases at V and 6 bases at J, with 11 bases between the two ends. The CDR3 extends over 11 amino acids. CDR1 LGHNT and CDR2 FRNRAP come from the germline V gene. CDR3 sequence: CASRELGEQYF. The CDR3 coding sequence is TGTGCTAGTCGGGAATTGGGCGAGCAGTACTTC.

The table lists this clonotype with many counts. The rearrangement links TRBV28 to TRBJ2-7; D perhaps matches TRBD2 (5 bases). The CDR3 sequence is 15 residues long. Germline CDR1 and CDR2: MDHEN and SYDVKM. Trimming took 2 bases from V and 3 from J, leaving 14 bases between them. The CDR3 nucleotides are TGTGCCAGCAGTTTAGTGAGGTCAGGACTCTACGAGCAGTACTTC. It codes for CASSLVRSGLYEQYF.

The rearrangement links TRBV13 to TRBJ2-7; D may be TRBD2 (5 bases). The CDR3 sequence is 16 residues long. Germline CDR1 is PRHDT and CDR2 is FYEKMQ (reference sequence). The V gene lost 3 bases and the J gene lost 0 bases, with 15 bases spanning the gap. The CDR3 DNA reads TGTGCCAGCAGCTTGGCCACCGGACTCAGCTCCTACGAGCAGTACTTC. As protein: CASSLATGLSSYEQYF.

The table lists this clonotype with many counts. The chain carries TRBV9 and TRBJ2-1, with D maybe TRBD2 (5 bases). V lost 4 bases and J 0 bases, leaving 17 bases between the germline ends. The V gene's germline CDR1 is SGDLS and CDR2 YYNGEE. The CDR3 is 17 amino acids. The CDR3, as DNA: TGTGCCAGCAGCCTCACTCCCGGGGTAAACTCCTACAATGAGCAGTTCTTC. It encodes CASSLTPGVNSYNEQFF.

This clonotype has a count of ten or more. The DNA for the CDR3 is TGTGCCAGCAGCCGGGACAGGGATTCCTACGAGCAGTACTTC. The encoded protein is CASSRDRDSYEQYF. This chain connects TRBV7-9 to TRBJ2-7; 9 bases map to TRBD1. V trimming: 5 bases; J trimming: 1 base; junction bases outside the gene matches: 3. Looked up from germline, CDR1 is SEHNR and CDR2 is FQNEAQ (reference sequence). The CDR3 is 14 residues long.